Presented here are 27 T cell receptor beta chains from one specimen sequenced in a study of OX40 agonist ivuxolimab in advanced cancers. Sequencing was performed with immunoSEQ multiplex PCR; in TCRdb, only in-frame clones are kept and a portion is missing. Found here are more than 75,000 clones, around 80% of them singletons; the top ten hold 6% to 8%. The sequencing here drew on CD4+ or CD8+ T cells sorted from blood, taken in a trial of the OX40 agonist ivuxolimab. These receptors were obtained from an adult with an advanced solid tumor such as melanoma, head and neck, liver or kidney cancer.

The chain is built from TRBV6-1 and TRBJ2-3; D not resolved. V shed 0 bases and J shed 4 bases, with 8 bases lying between them. Germline CDR1 reads MNHNS; CDR2 reads SASEGT. CDR3 length: 14 amino acids. CDR3 in amino acids: CASSEAGFPDTQYF. CDR3 nucleotide sequence: TGTGCCAGCAGTGAAGCGGGGTTTCCAGATACGCAGTATTTT.

The V call is TRBV4-2, the J call TRBJ2-5, with 12 bases lining up with TRBD2. The CDR3 loop spans 16 amino acids. With 0 bases clipped from V and 2 bases from J, the junction kept 1 base outside the gene matches. Germline V gives CDR1 LGHNA, CDR2 YNFKEQ. The CDR3 bases are TGTGCCAGCAGCCAAGAAGGACTAGCGGGGCAAGAGACCCAGTACTTC. Its translation: CASSQEGLAGQETQYF.

The V and J genes are TRBV27 and TRBJ1-5; TRBD1 agrees at 7 bases. After removal of 2 bases from V and 3 bases from J, the junction contained 7 bases not matched to a gene. The CDR3 extends over 16 amino acids. Germline V gives CDR1 MNHEY, CDR2 SMNVEV (reference sequence). The CDR3 DNA sequence: TGTGCCAGCAGTTTAGGGGGGACAGCCGTCAATCAGCCCCAGCATTTT. Its protein product is CASSLGGTAVNQPQHF.

In DNA form, the CDR3 reads TGTGCCACCAGCAGAGATAGGGACTGGTTCGAGCAGTACTTC. It encodes CATSRDRDWFEQYF. The chain couples TRBV15 to TRBJ2-7; maybe TRBD2 (6 bases). Germline V gene sequence: CDR1 LNHNV, CDR2 YYDKDF (reference sequence). This CDR3 is 14 amino acids long. V shed 0 bases and J shed 6 bases, with 12 bases lying between them. The complete variable domain, with remaining parts taken from reference TRBV15 and TRBJ2-7, reads DAMVIQNPRYQVTQFGKPVTLSCSQTLNHNVMYWYQQKSSQAPKLLFHYYDKDFNNEADTPDNFQSRRPNTSFCFLDIRSPGLGDTAMYLCATSRDRDWFEQYFGPGTRLTVT.

This clone appeared a few times. This chain uses TRBV19 with TRBJ1-4; the D gene is possibly TRBD1 (5 bases). The V and J ends lost 5 bases and 10 bases respectively, with 20 bases between them. The germline V gene has CDR1 LNHDA and CDR2 SQIVND (reference sequence). This CDR3 has 15 residues. The CDR3 here is CASSPSGTQGGKLFF. For the CDR3, the DNA is TGTGCCAGTAGTCCATCCGGGACGCAAGGCGGAAAACTGTTTTTT.

This chain uses TRBV27 with TRBJ1-1; tentative D call: TRBD1 (6 bases). Germline V gene data show CDR1 as MNHEY and CDR2 as SMNVEV (reference sequence). This CDR3 has 15 residues. V was shortened by 0 bases and J by 10 bases, with 18 bases between the two germline ends. CDR3 amino acids: CASSLSGSQGSGAFF. As DNA, the CDR3 is TGTGCCAGCAGTTTATCGGGATCCCAGGGGTCGGGAGCTTTCTTT.

The gene calls are TRBV7-2 and TRBJ2-7; D is perhaps TRBD1 (5 bases). The germline gives CDR1 SGHTA, CDR2 FQGNSA. CDR3 length: 15 residues. V was trimmed by 1 base and J by 1 base, leaving 11 bases between them. The CDR3 is CASSLGKGVSYEQYF. The CDR3 nucleotides are TGTGCCAGCAGCTTAGGTAAAGGGGTATCCTACGAGCAGTACTTC.

The chain carries TRBV4-1 and TRBJ2-1; unclear D gene. CDR1 and CDR2 (germline): MGHRA, YSYEKL. The V and J ends lost 4 bases and 5 bases respectively, with 12 bases between them. CDR3 length: 14 amino acids. CDR3: CASSPLNHNNEQFF. The CDR3 nucleotides are TGCGCCAGCAGCCCCCTAAACCATAACAATGAGCAGTTCTTC.

The chain recombines TRBV28 with TRBJ2-7; possibly TRBD1 for D (6 bases). The CDR3 covers 17 residues. The V gene's germline CDR1 is MDHEN and CDR2 SYDVKM. V was cut by 3 bases and J by 0 bases, with 18 bases left in between. The chain's CDR3 is CASSFSSGHRSSYEQYV. CDR3 DNA: TGTGCCAGCAGTTTCTCTTCGGGACACCGCAGCTCCTACGAGCAGTACGTC.

The CDR3 DNA reads as TGCGCCAGCACATGGACTAGCGGGAGTCCATCGGGGGCCAACGTCCTGACTTTC. Its protein product is CASTWTSGSPSGANVLTF. This sequence joins TRBV5-1 and TRBJ2-6; the match to TRBD2 covers 13 bases. The CDR3 is 18 residues long. Germline assignment: CDR1 SGHRS and CDR2 YFSETQ. Losses at the gene ends were 6 bases for V and 4 bases for J; bases not matched to a gene: 10.

The chain links TRBV10-3 to TRBJ2-1, with 12 nucleotides matching TRBD2. The CDR3 spans 18 residues. The ends lost 11 bases at V and 0 bases at J; junction bases unmatched: 14. Germline assignment: CDR1 ENHRY and CDR2 SYGVKD. CDR3 residues: CAVSPGTSGWSSYNEQFF. The CDR3 DNA is TGTGCCGTAAGCCCCGGGACTAGCGGGTGGAGCTCCTACAATGAGCAGTTCTTC.

The chain recombines TRBV7-2 with TRBJ2-1; no reliable D call. The V end lost 2 bases, the J end lost 7 bases, and 12 bases lay between the germline ends. CDR1 is SGHTA, CDR2 FQGNSA, per germline. The CDR3 runs to 14 residues. The CDR3 DNA reads as TGTGCCAGCAGCTTATCCTCCTCGAGTAATGAGCAGTTCTTC. It encodes CASSLSSSSNEQFF.

J is TRBJ2-1 and V is TRBV4-1; 9 bases line up with TRBD2. Unmatched junction bases numbered 10, after V lost 4 bases and J lost 6 bases. The CDR3 totals 16 residues. Germline CDR1 reads MGHRA; CDR2 reads YSYEKL. Here the CDR3 DNA reads TGCGCCAGCAGCCGAGCGCGGGGGGGCGAGGGCAATGAGCAGTTCTTC. Translated: CASSRARGGEGNEQFF.

The chain is built from TRBV30 and TRBJ2-7, with D maybe TRBD1 (6 bases). With 5 bases removed from V and 2 bases from J, the gap between germline ends came to 19 bases. CDR1 and CDR2 from the germline V gene are GTSNPN and SVGIG (reference sequence). CDR3 size: 15 residues. The CDR3 coding sequence is TGTGCCTGGGAAAATAACTTCAGGGGAACCTACGAGCAGTACTTC. Protein: CAWENNFRGTYEQYF.

This CDR3 reads CASSLGQGRLGTEAFF. The CDR3 DNA reads as TGCGCCAGCAGCTTAGGACAGGGGAGATTGGGCACTGAAGCTTTCTTT. J is TRBJ1-1 and V is TRBV5-1, with TRBD1 matching 9 bases. This CDR3 contains 16 residues. The germline V gene encodes CDR1 SGHRS and CDR2 YFSETQ. Germline trimming cut 2 bases from V and 4 bases from J; bases unmatched to any gene: 9.

This clone was detected once. The V and J genes are TRBV18 and TRBJ1-4; D is unclear. This CDR3 comprises 13 residues. The germline V gene encodes CDR1 KGHSH and CDR2 LQKENI. V was pared by 2 bases and J by 14 bases, with 15 bases between. The CDR3 sequence: CASSPRLKEGLFF. CDR3 coding DNA: TGTGCCAGCTCACCAAGGTTAAAAGAAGGGCTGTTTTTT.

The V and J genes are TRBV15 and TRBJ1-1; D uncertain. The CDR3 runs 15 residues. Deletions cut 1 base from V and 1 base from J, with 10 bases between. CDR1 is LNHNV and CDR2 is YYDKDF in the germline V gene (reference sequence). Here the CDR3 reads CATSRAGRSNTEAFF. CDR3 nucleotides: TGTGCCACCAGCAGAGCCGGCCGATCGAACACTGAAGCTTTCTTT.

The chain combines TRBV9 with TRBJ2-3, with TRBD1 matching over 8 bases. V was pared by 0 bases and J by 2 bases, with 5 bases of the junction left unmatched. The CDR3 sequence is 16 residues long. Looked up from germline, CDR1 is SGDLS and CDR2 is YYNGEE. CDR3 nucleotide sequence: TGTGCCAGCAGCGTAGACAGGGGGATATCCACAGATACGCAGTATTTT. This codes for CASSVDRGISTDTQYF.

The rearrangement links TRBV11-2 to TRBJ2-3, with D unresolved. CDR1 SGHAT and CDR2 FQNNGV come from the germline V gene. CDR3 length: 15 amino acids. The germline V and J ends were trimmed by 5 bases and 5 bases, with 17 bases remaining between them. CDR3 sequence reads: CASSTITGTVDTQYF. Here the CDR3 DNA reads TGTGCCAGCAGCACAATAACGGGTACAGTAGATACGCAGTATTTT.

This clone is a singleton in its sample. V usage is TRBV5-8 and J usage is TRBJ2-5, with 10 bases that match TRBD1. CDR3 length: 16 residues. Germline V CDR1 and CDR2: SGHTS, YDEGEE. Trimming at V came to 0 bases and at J to 4 bases, leaving 6 bases not matched to a gene. The CDR3 region has the DNA TGTGCCAGCAGCTTGGTCGGACAGGGGGTTGGAGAGACCCAGTACTTC. Its translation is CASSLVGQGVGETQYF.

This clone was counted between two and nine times. This chain joins TRBV5-4 and TRBJ2-6; 10 bases agree with TRBD1. The CDR3 is 17 amino acids. V trimming: 6 bases; J trimming: 6 bases; junction bases outside the gene matches: 12. Germline V gene sequence: CDR1 SGHNT, CDR2 YYREEE (reference sequence). CDR3 nucleotide sequence: TGTGCCAGCACAAAAGGGACAGGGGCTAATCAGGCCAACGTCCTGACTTTC. As protein: CASTKGTGANQANVLTF.

In its sample, this clone was seen once. The chain employs TRBV5-6 and TRBJ2-5; D perhaps matches TRBD2 (5 bases). V lost 2 bases, J lost 8 bases, and 22 bases lay in between. Germline V gene lookup returns CDR1 SGHDT and CDR2 YYEEEE. The CDR3 has 16 residues. This CDR3 reads CASSFLAGPALVTQYF. The CDR3 DNA reads as TGTGCCAGCAGCTTCCTAGCTGGCCCAGCCCTGGTAACCCAGTACTTC.

The genes are TRBV27 and TRBJ1-2; D unclear. Trimming took 6 bases from V and 5 from J, leaving 10 bases between them. The CDR3 is 12 amino acids. Germline loops: CDR1 MNHEY, CDR2 SMNVEV (reference sequence). The CDR3 spells CASSMPGYGYTF. DNA of the CDR3: TGTGCCAGCAGCATGCCTGGTTATGGCTACACCTTC.

V gene TRBV5-1 combines with J gene TRBJ1-2, with D perhaps matching TRBD1 (5 bases). V lost 0 bases and J lost 5, with 17 bases in between. The germline gives CDR1 SGHRS, CDR2 YFSETQ. This CDR3 is built from 16 residues. CDR3 in DNA: TGCGCCAGCAGCTTGGACTACCGGGAAGAGGGGTATGGCTACACCTTC. This codes for CASSLDYREEGYGYTF.

This chain links TRBV4-2 with TRBJ2-1, with TRBD2 matching 11 bases. The CDR3 is made up of 17 amino acids. CDR1 is LGHNA, CDR2 YNFKEQ, per germline. V was clipped by 0 bases and J by 6 bases; unmatched bases: 7. The CDR3 DNA reads as TGTGCCAGCAGCCAAGATCATGTTAGCGGGAGGGCCAATGAGCAGTTCTTC. This sequence encodes CASSQDHVSGRANEQFF.

This clone has a single count. This chain uses TRBV19 with TRBJ1-1; no firm D call. Trimming shortened V by 0 bases and J by 0 bases, and 8 bases separated the two germline ends. This CDR3 region has 15 residues. Germline V lookup: CDR1 LNHDA, CDR2 SQIVND (reference sequence). CDR3 nucleotide sequence: TGTGCCAGTAGTATAGAGCGGTTTCTGAACACTGAAGCTTTCTTT. Translated, it gives CASSIERFLNTEAFF.

The chain uses TRBV5-6 and TRBJ1-2, with D tentatively TRBD1 (6 bases). The CDR3 has 15 residues. V dropped 1 base and J dropped 2 bases, with 12 bases sitting between them. Germline V gene lookup returns CDR1 SGHDT and CDR2 YYEEEE. CDR3 DNA: TGTGCCAGCAGCTTGTTTGCAGGGGAGAACTATGGCTACACCTTC. Its protein is CASSLFAGENYGYTF.